This record concerns one TCR beta chain sequence. The data are from a study of OX40 agonist ivuxolimab in advanced cancers. Study background: Among those enrolled, mean age was about 63 years (range about 20 to 79) and over 70% were male.

Here immunoSEQ multiplex PCR was the method, and the copy in TCRdb shows in-frame clones only, minus some. The table records about 55,000 clones, almost 90% of them present only once. Germline-derived CDR1 and CDR2 are SGHDT and YYEEEE. The CDR3 is made up of 15 amino acids. Trimming removed 3 bases at V and 6 bases at J, with 19 bases between. The source was CD4+ or CD8+ T cells sorted from blood, collected in a trial of the OX40 agonist ivuxolimab. The chain joins TRBV5-6 to TRBJ2-7; possibly TRBD2 for D (6 bases). The clonotype originates from an adult with an advanced solid tumor such as melanoma, head and neck, liver or kidney cancer. As DNA, the CDR3 is TGTGCCAGCAGCTCCCTCCCGGGGTCCGGGGGCGAGCAGTACTTC. It codes for CASSSLPGSGGEQYF.